The T cell receptor beta chain under discussion was sequenced for a study of T cell responses to AZD1222 COVID-19 vaccine (dated by TCRdb to the early 2020s). About the study as a whole: AZD1222 recipients with second doses at about 4 weeks or about 12 weeks were pooled, because spike-specific TCR depth and breadth did not differ between schedules. Trial participants were enrolled by age into 18-55, 56-69 and 70-plus year subgroups, with roughly 160, 29 and 62 TCR-sequenced participants respectively. TCR sequencing was performed for 233 trial participants, of whom some 200 were given two doses of AZD1222 and around 25 were given two doses of MenACWY control vaccine.

The CDR3 regions of human TCRbeta chains were analyzed by immunosequencing. The published analysis was carried out like this. TCRs in the repertoires were matched against a reference library of SARS-CoV-2-specific TCRs that had been generated with the MIRA antigen-specificity platform. Breadth was defined as the fraction of unique TCRs that were SARS-CoV-2-associated. Depth was defined as the fraction of total T cells that were SARS-CoV-2-associated. Using the MIRA data, every spike-specific TCR was mapped to the spike region that the TCR reacted to and assigned to either a CD4 or a CD8 class. Log10-transformed breadth and depth values were compared by one-way ANOVA with Sidak's multiple comparisons tests. TCRdb holds this immuneACCESS table with in-frame rearrangements only. Some clones are missing; in checked studies, unresolved V genes explain under half, and the rest has no known cause. Clone size and V and J calls were adopted from that table, with D and trimming inferred from the DNA. This sample holds 150,000 to 200,000 clones; around nine tenths were observed only once. In total, the top ten clones hold approximately 3% of the sample.

Its CDR3 holds 13 amino acids, cysteine through phenylalanine. The entry retains the CDR3 DNA only, 39 bases that are in frame from base 1. The V and J ends are trimmed by 1 base and 5 bases, leaving 5 bases between them. From the germline V gene, CDR1 is LGHNT and CDR2 is FRNRAP. What the work shows at the level of the full study, not this receptor alone: The 56-69-year group was small, and its depth increase did not reach significance, likely because of low power. Participants were mostly white British, with more females than males. The authors suggested clonal diversity may have been underestimated. After two AZD1222 doses, spike-specific TCR breadth and depth were significantly higher than at day 0 and than in MenACWY recipients. Conclusions about previously exposed vaccinees were limited because only a handful of AZD1222 recipients were SARS-CoV-2 seropositive at baseline. CD4 TCRs associated with the vaccine covered the entire spike protein, and the dominant responses were in regions 160-218 and 743-854. Reportedly, almost half of the unique spike-specific TCRs recognized epitopes lying outside the regions that are mutated in the B.1.351 and B.1.1.7 variants. Because no day 14 peak-response samples were available, the repertoires could be characterized only after the peak T cell response.

Explained via the paper, the time point label denotes: baseline before first vaccination. Vaccinee samples came from UK trials COV001 and COV002, including a single-blind randomized controlled phase 2/3 trial of AZD1222 (ChAdOx1 nCoV-19) in healthy adults. For TCRbeta chain sequencing, PBMC samples were collected from trial participants at day 0 and at day 28 after the second dose. Of note for this clone: There is no known antigen for this receptor. Qualities for individual bases were not recorded, and no much larger clone is one base off.

This specimen was peripheral blood, taken on day 0 of AZD1222 vaccination. This receptor was obtained from an adult in good health. The chain was built from TRBV12-5 and TRBJ2-2; the D gene is unclear. The CDR3 sequence is CASGLAGTGELFF. The sequenced DNA: TGTGCTAGTGGTTTGGCCGGGACCGGGGAGCTGTTTTTT.